Listed here is a single T cell receptor (beta chain). What it recognizes is unknown. Adolescents were screened for latent TB by skin test and IGRA. This entry belongs to a study of T cells in tuberculosis. Germline loops: CDR1 SGHDT, CDR2 YYEEEE. The CDR3 is 15 amino acids. V was cut by 4 bases and J by 5 bases, with 13 bases left in between. Overall study results and limits: Samples were chosen by availability of cryopreserved specimens.

Using immunoSEQ multiplex PCR, the repertoire was profiled, and TCRdb retains in-frame clones only, with some absent. The sample yields roughly 40,000 clones, around 96% seen once. This chain links TRBV5-6 with TRBJ1-6; D is possibly TRBD1 (6 bases). Sequencing was performed on PBMCs. The sequence derives from a donor aged 5-35 years with latent tuberculosis or without tuberculosis infection. CDR3 region: CASSSGQINNSPLHF. The CDR3 region has the DNA TGTGCCAGCAGCAGCGGACAGATAAATAATTCACCCCTCCACTTT.